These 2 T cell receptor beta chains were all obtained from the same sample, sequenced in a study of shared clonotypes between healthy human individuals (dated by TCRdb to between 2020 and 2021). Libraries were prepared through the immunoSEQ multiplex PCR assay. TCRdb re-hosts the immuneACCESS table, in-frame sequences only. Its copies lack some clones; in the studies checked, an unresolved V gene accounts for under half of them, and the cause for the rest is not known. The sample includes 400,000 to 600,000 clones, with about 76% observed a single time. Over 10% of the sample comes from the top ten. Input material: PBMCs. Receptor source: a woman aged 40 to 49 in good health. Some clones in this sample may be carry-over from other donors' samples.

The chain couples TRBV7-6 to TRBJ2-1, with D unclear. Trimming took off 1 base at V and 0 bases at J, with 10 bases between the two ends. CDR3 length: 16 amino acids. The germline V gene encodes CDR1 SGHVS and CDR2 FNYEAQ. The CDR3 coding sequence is TGTGCCAGCAGCTTAGGACCGGGCCCCTCCTACAATGAGCAGTTCTTC. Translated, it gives CASSLGPGPSYNEQFF.

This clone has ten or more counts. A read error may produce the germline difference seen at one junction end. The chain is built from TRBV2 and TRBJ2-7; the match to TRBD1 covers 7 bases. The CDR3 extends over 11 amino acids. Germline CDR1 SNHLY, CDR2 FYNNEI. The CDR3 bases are TGTGCCAGCAGGGAAAGCAGGGGGATGGACTTC. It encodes CASRESRGMDF.